Listed below are T cell receptor beta chains from one sample, sequenced in a study of T cells in Graves' hyperthyroidism and ophthalmopathy. MiXCR was run by TCRdb on the multiplex PCR reads, yielding one entry per CDR3 protein. The sample lists about 740,000 distinct CDR3 sequences, approximately 14% occurring once. The material sequenced was blood. The receptors were gathered from a woman aged 18-35 years with Graves' hyperthyroidism. Both conserved end residues are part of each CDR3. The listing skips clone size in some rows; elsewhere it reads once, few, many or a size class.

V: TRBV5-4; J: TRBJ2-7; size: NA; CDR3: CASNRTGYTSYEQYF
V: TRBV20-1; J: TRBJ2-3; size: many; CDR3: CSARDMRVGTDTQYF
V: TRBV29-1; J: TRBJ1-2; size: NA; CDR3: CSDTGWEGYTF
V: TRBV27; J: TRBJ2-3; size: NA; CDR3: CASTQTGRTDTQYF
V: TRBV12-3/TRBV12-4; J: TRBJ1-6; size: many; CDR3: CASSYEQYNSPLHF
V: TRBV5-6; J: TRBJ2-7; size: many; CDR3: CASSSTGMHEQYF
V: TRBV10-3; J: TRBJ1-1; size: few; CDR3: CAISGWALDGRMNTEAFF
V: TRBV29-1; J: TRBJ2-4; size: many; CDR3: CSVGHFKNIQYF
V: TRBV10-3; J: TRBJ2-1; size: many; CDR3: CAISDTLQAFEQFF
V: TRBV25-1; J: TRBJ2-1; size: NA; CDR3: CASSESWREDREQFF
V: TRBV6-2/TRBV6-3; J: TRBJ2-7; size: many; CDR3: CATFSGTSGPYEQYF